The clone carrying this TCR beta chain appeared once. Its antigen is still unknown. The data were obtained in a study of shared clonotypes between healthy human individuals. Study outcomes and limitations: Genetic and exposure-history diversity was limited by the few donors.

Using immunoSEQ multiplex PCR, the repertoire was profiled, and TCRdb retains in-frame clones only, with some absent. Altogether 2 million to 3 million clones are present, more than 85% being singletons, with the ten largest covering 0.36%. Trimming took 6 bases from V and 4 from J, leaving 15 bases between them. This CDR3 comprises 14 residues. Germline loops: CDR1 MDHEN, CDR2 SYDVKM. Input material: naive CD4+ T cells from PBMCs. Subset defined: CD45RA+ positively selected. The source is a man aged 18 to 29 in good health. Some clones in this sample may be carry-over from other donors' samples. The chain has TRBV28 and TRBJ1-2; the D is unclear. CDR3: CASRAHHSIYGYTF. In DNA form, the CDR3 reads TGTGCCAGCAGAGCCCATCACTCCATCTATGGCTACACCTTC.